The 4 T cell receptor beta chains presented below share a single source sample, sequenced in a study of shared clonotypes between healthy human individuals. Assay: immunoSEQ multiplex PCR; the TCRdb copy retains only in-frame clones and omits some. In the table there are 2 million to 3 million clones, approximately 93% of which are singletons. The source material was naive CD4+ T cells from PBMCs. Subset given: CD45RA+ positively selected. The source is a man between 18 and 29 years old in good health. Some clones in this sample may be carry-over from other donors' samples.

This sequence joins TRBV27 and TRBJ2-3; 8 bases map to TRBD1. The CDR3 is 13 residues long. V lost 10 bases to trimming and J lost 1 base; unmatched junction nucleotides: 4. Germline assignment: CDR1 MNHEY and CDR2 SMNVEV (reference sequence). The CDR3 protein is CATQGAGTDTQYF. CDR3 bases: TGTGCCACCCAGGGGGCCGGCACAGATACGCAGTATTTT.

Of note for this clone: This CDR3 is also generated by other DNA sequences in the sample. The chain links TRBV5-1 to TRBJ1-1; TRBD1 matches 7 bases. CDR1 is SGHRS, CDR2 YFSETQ, per germline. V lost 0 bases to trimming and J lost 4 bases; unmatched junction nucleotides: 3. This CDR3 comprises 14 residues. The CDR3 is CASSLGQGGTEAFF. For the CDR3, the DNA is TGCGCCAGCAGCTTGGGACAGGGTGGCACTGAAGCTTTCTTT.

This clone was observed once. J is TRBJ2-5 and V is TRBV15; perhaps D is TRBD1 or TRBD2 (5 bases each). CDR3 length equals 13 residues. V gave up 5 bases and J gave up 1 base, with 8 bases separating them. The germline V gene encodes CDR1 LNHNV and CDR2 YYDKDF (reference sequence). The CDR3 loop is CATSGGPQETQYF. Written as DNA, the CDR3 is TGTGCCACCAGCGGGGGACCCCAAGAGACCCAGTACTTC.

The V call is TRBV7-9, the J call TRBJ2-1; 10 bases map to TRBD2. V lost 0 bases, J lost 11 bases, and 10 bases stayed unmatched. Germline CDR1 and CDR2: SEHNR and FQNEAQ (reference sequence). The CDR3 has 16 residues. CDR3 sequence (DNA): TGTGCCAGCAGCTTAGCGACGCCTAGCGGGAGTTTTAAGCAGTTCTTC. Translated: CASSLATPSGSFKQFF. The variable domain in full, with the rest retrieved from reference TRBV7-9 and TRBJ2-1, is DTGVSQNPRHKITKRGQNVTFRCDPISEHNRLYWYRQTLGQGPEFLTYFQNEAQLEKSRLLSDRFSAERPKGSFSTLEIQRTEQGDSAMYLCASSLATPSGSFKQFFGPGTRLTVL.